The rows below give T cell receptor beta chains drawn from one sample of a study of Graves' ophthalmopathy and Graves' hyperthyroidism. One entry per CDR3 protein, called by TCRdb with MiXCR from the multiplex PCR reads. The table includes about 1.1 million distinct CDR3 sequences, 35% to 40% detected once. Sequenced input: peripheral blood or thyroid tissue (not recorded which). The receptors derive from an adult man with Graves' hyperthyroidism. The CDR3 runs from the conserved cysteine through the conserved F or W. A D gene is named only where the DNA matches it firmly. Size is stated for part of the rows, as once, few or many counts, or as a class when the clone is expanded.

d_call: NA; clone_size: NA; v_call: TRBV7-2; j_call: TRBJ2-5; cdr3_aa: CASSLDSRQETQYF; cdr3_nt: TGTGCCAGCAGCTTAGACAGCAGACAGGAGACCCAGTACTTC
d_call: NA; clone_size: once; v_call: TRBV9; j_call: TRBJ2-7; cdr3_aa: CASSSSSWNEQYF; cdr3_nt: TGTGCCAGCAGCTCGTCGAGTTGGAACGAGCAGTACTTC
d_call: NA; clone_size: NA; v_call: TRBV20-1; j_call: TRBJ2-5; cdr3_aa: CSARDFLRGKFGKETQYF; cdr3_nt: TGCAGTGCTAGAGATTTTCTACGGGGGAAATTCGGCAAAGAGACCCAGTACTTC
d_call: NA; clone_size: many; v_call: TRBV25-1; j_call: TRBJ2-7; cdr3_aa: CASSVKIEQYF; cdr3_nt: TGTGCCAGCAGTGTAAAGATAGAGCAGTACTTC
d_call: NA; clone_size: NA; v_call: TRBV9; j_call: TRBJ1-1; cdr3_aa: CASSGTDEPSGEAFF; cdr3_nt: TGTGCCAGCAGCGGGACGGACGAACCTTCGGGTGAAGCTTTCTTT
d_call: TRBD1; clone_size: many; v_call: TRBV7-9; j_call: TRBJ2-7; cdr3_aa: CASSSRTGNEQYF; cdr3_nt: TGTGCCAGCAGCTCCCGGACAGGCAACGAGCAGTACTTC
d_call: TRBD1; clone_size: NA; v_call: TRBV7-6; j_call: TRBJ1-3; cdr3_aa: CASTTGFGNTIYF; cdr3_nt: TGTGCCAGCACGACAGGGTTCGGAAACACCATATATTTT
d_call: TRBD2; clone_size: NA; v_call: TRBV25-1; j_call: TRBJ2-7; cdr3_aa: CASSDSNSGTSGRTSYEQYF; cdr3_nt: TGTGCCAGCAGTGACTCGAATTCCGGGACTAGCGGGCGTACCTCCTACGAGCAGTACTTC
d_call: NA; clone_size: few; v_call: TRBV7-9; j_call: TRBJ1-4; cdr3_aa: CASSRGDEKLFF; cdr3_nt: TGTGCCAGCAGCCGGGGCGATGAAAAACTGTTTTTT
d_call: NA; clone_size: many; v_call: TRBV7-2; j_call: TRBJ2-5; cdr3_aa: CASSTETQRQETQYF; cdr3_nt: TGTGCCAGCAGCACCGAGACACAGAGACAAGAGACCCAGTACTTC
d_call: NA; clone_size: many; v_call: TRBV10-3; j_call: TRBJ2-7; cdr3_aa: CATSSDTGLYEQYF; cdr3_nt: TGTGCCACCTCCTCAGACACTGGACTCTACGAGCAGTACTTC
d_call: NA; clone_size: NA; v_call: TRBV11-2; j_call: TRBJ2-7; cdr3_aa: CASSQEYGSDSYEQYF; cdr3_nt: TGTGCCAGCAGTCAAGAGTATGGGAGTGACTCCTACGAGCAGTACTTC
d_call: NA; clone_size: NA; v_call: TRBV10-3; j_call: TRBJ1-1; cdr3_aa: CAISTGRTEAFF; cdr3_nt: TGTGCCATCAGCACAGGGAGGACTGAAGCTTTCTTT
d_call: NA; clone_size: many; v_call: TRBV29-1; j_call: TRBJ1-5; cdr3_aa: CSASAGLNQPQHF; cdr3_nt: TGCAGCGCCTCGGCAGGGCTCAATCAGCCCCAGCATTTT
d_call: NA; clone_size: NA; v_call: TRBV9; j_call: TRBJ2-3; cdr3_aa: CASSRTKRGSSTDTQYF; cdr3_nt: TGTGCCAGCAGCAGGACGAAACGGGGGAGTAGCACAGATACGCAGTATTTT
d_call: NA; clone_size: NA; v_call: TRBV10-3; j_call: TRBJ2-3; cdr3_aa: CAISEGADRTDTQYF; cdr3_nt: TGTGCCATCAGTGAGGGGGCCGACCGCACAGATACGCAGTATTTT
d_call: NA; clone_size: NA; v_call: TRBV11-1; j_call: TRBJ2-7; cdr3_aa: CARAPTLFYEQYF; cdr3_nt: TGTGCTAGAGCACCTACACTCTTCTACGAGCAGTACTTC
d_call: NA; clone_size: many; v_call: TRBV7-8; j_call: TRBJ2-7; cdr3_aa: CASSLAQGMTYEQYF; cdr3_nt: TGTGCCAGCAGCTTAGCCCAGGGTATGACCTACGAGCAGTACTTC
d_call: NA; clone_size: few; v_call: TRBV6-5; j_call: TRBJ2-7; cdr3_aa: CASSQRRDEQYF; cdr3_nt: TGTGCCAGCAGTCAGAGACGAGACGAGCAGTACTTC
d_call: NA; clone_size: NA; v_call: TRBV19; j_call: TRBJ2-7; cdr3_aa: CASGMGHSYEQYF; cdr3_nt: TGTGCCAGTGGTATGGGCCACTCCTACGAGCAGTACTTC
d_call: TRBD1; clone_size: NA; v_call: TRBV6-2/TRBV6-3; j_call: TRBJ1-1; cdr3_aa: CASRSGGETEAFF; cdr3_nt: TGTGCCAGCAGGTCAGGGGGTGAAACTGAAGCTTTCTTT
d_call: TRBD2; clone_size: once; v_call: TRBV28; j_call: TRBJ2-7; cdr3_aa: CASSFQSGGDYEQYF; cdr3_nt: TGTGCCAGCAGTTTCCAGAGCGGGGGCGACTACGAGCAGTACTTC
d_call: TRBD1; clone_size: many; v_call: TRBV14; j_call: TRBJ2-7; cdr3_aa: CASSPGQTTTYEQYF; cdr3_nt: TGTGCCAGCAGCCCGGGACAGACCACGACCTACGAGCAGTACTTC
d_call: NA; clone_size: many; v_call: TRBV7-2; j_call: TRBJ2-7; cdr3_aa: CASSLESQAYEQYF; cdr3_nt: TGTGCCAGCAGCTTAGAATCACAGGCCTACGAGCAGTACTTC
d_call: TRBD1; clone_size: NA; v_call: TRBV7-2; j_call: TRBJ2-2; cdr3_aa: CASSYGQDGGGELFF; cdr3_nt: TGTGCCAGCAGCTACGGACAGGATGGTGGCGGGGAGCTGTTTTTT
d_call: NA; clone_size: NA; v_call: TRBV19; j_call: TRBJ2-7; cdr3_aa: CASSIRVGLSYEQYF; cdr3_nt: TGTGCCAGTAGTATCCGGGTCGGCCTCTCCTACGAGCAGTACTTC
d_call: NA; clone_size: many; v_call: TRBV20-1; j_call: TRBJ1-6; cdr3_aa: CSARDWGRYNSPLHF; cdr3_nt: TGCAGTGCTAGAGATTGGGGACGGTATAATTCACCCCTCCACTTT
d_call: NA; clone_size: NA; v_call: TRBV19; j_call: TRBJ2-5; cdr3_aa: CASSIGQGMGETQYF; cdr3_nt: TGTGCCAGTAGTATCGGGCAGGGGATGGGAGAGACCCAGTACTTC
d_call: NA; clone_size: many; v_call: TRBV11-2; j_call: TRBJ1-5; cdr3_aa: CASSLELAQPQHF; cdr3_nt: TGTGCCAGCAGCTTAGAGTTGGCCCAGCCCCAGCATTTT
d_call: NA; clone_size: NA; v_call: TRBV7-9; j_call: TRBJ2-7; cdr3_aa: CASSLAWIYEQYF; cdr3_nt: TGTGCCAGCAGCTTAGCGTGGATCTACGAGCAGTACTTC
d_call: NA; clone_size: NA; v_call: TRBV10-3; j_call: TRBJ2-7; cdr3_aa: CAIRAGQRPYEQYF; cdr3_nt: TGTGCCATCAGGGCGGGACAGAGGCCCTACGAGCAGTACTTC
d_call: NA; clone_size: NA; v_call: TRBV25-1; j_call: TRBJ1-3; cdr3_aa: CASSSPLGQGGNTIYF; cdr3_nt: TGTGCCAGCAGTTCCCCCCTAGGGCAGGGAGGAAACACCATATATTTT
d_call: NA; clone_size: many; v_call: TRBV5-6; j_call: TRBJ1-2; cdr3_aa: CASSYGQRGYTF; cdr3_nt: TGTGCCAGCAGCTATGGACAGAGGGGCTACACCTTC
d_call: NA; clone_size: many; v_call: TRBV29-1; j_call: TRBJ2-7; cdr3_aa: CSVVRVGQTYEQYF; cdr3_nt: TGCAGCGTTGTCAGGGTAGGTCAGACCTACGAGCAGTACTTC
d_call: NA; clone_size: NA; v_call: TRBV29-1; j_call: TRBJ2-7; cdr3_aa: CSVEVWEQYF; cdr3_nt: TGCAGCGTTGAAGTATGGGAGCAGTACTTC
d_call: NA; clone_size: few; v_call: TRBV25-1; j_call: TRBJ1-5; cdr3_aa: CASRDHRGQPQHF; cdr3_nt: TGTGCCAGCAGAGATCACCGGGGTCAGCCCCAGCATTTT
d_call: NA; clone_size: NA; v_call: TRBV9; j_call: TRBJ2-7; cdr3_aa: CASSPADRPYEQYF; cdr3_nt: TGTGCCAGCTCACCGGCGGATCGTCCCTACGAGCAGTACTTC
d_call: NA; clone_size: few; v_call: TRBV10-3; j_call: TRBJ1-2; cdr3_aa: CAITINGGGYTF; cdr3_nt: TGTGCCATCACAATTAATGGGGGTGGCTACACCTTC
d_call: NA; clone_size: NA; v_call: TRBV5-6; j_call: TRBJ2-7; cdr3_aa: CASSFGQGTFEQYF; cdr3_nt: TGTGCCAGCAGCTTCGGGCAGGGGACCTTCGAGCAGTACTTC
d_call: NA; clone_size: few; v_call: TRBV7-9; j_call: TRBJ1-4; cdr3_aa: CASSSEVYAGINEKLFF; cdr3_nt: TGTGCCAGCAGCTCCGAGGTATATGCGGGGATTAATGAAAAACTGTTTTTT
d_call: NA; clone_size: many; v_call: TRBV10-2; j_call: TRBJ2-5; cdr3_aa: CASSESDPGETQYF; cdr3_nt: TGCGCCAGCAGTGAGAGCGACCCCGGGGAGACCCAGTACTTC
d_call: TRBD2; clone_size: NA; v_call: TRBV25-1; j_call: TRBJ2-7; cdr3_aa: CASASGSYEQYF; cdr3_nt: TGTGCGTCGGCTAGCGGGAGTTACGAGCAGTACTTC
d_call: NA; clone_size: NA; v_call: TRBV25-1; j_call: TRBJ2-7; cdr3_aa: CASSTTGRQSDEQYF; cdr3_nt: TGTGCCAGCAGTACAACGGGGCGACAGTCAGACGAGCAGTACTTC
d_call: NA; clone_size: NA; v_call: TRBV7-8; j_call: TRBJ2-7; cdr3_aa: CASSPIETGYEQYF; cdr3_nt: TGTGCCAGCAGCCCAATAGAGACAGGCTACGAGCAGTACTTC
d_call: NA; clone_size: NA; v_call: TRBV7-3; j_call: TRBJ2-6; cdr3_aa: CASSPSPGANVLTF; cdr3_nt: TGTGCCAGCAGCCCATCCCCTGGGGCCAACGTCCTGACTTTC
d_call: NA; clone_size: NA; v_call: TRBV10-3; j_call: TRBJ1-4; cdr3_aa: CATWEKSTNEKLFF; cdr3_nt: TGTGCCACCTGGGAGAAGTCAACTAATGAAAAACTGTTTTTT
d_call: NA; clone_size: few; v_call: TRBV12-3/TRBV12-4; j_call: TRBJ2-5; cdr3_aa: CASSLAWGGGQETQYF; cdr3_nt: TGTGCCAGCAGTTTAGCTTGGGGAGGAGGCCAAGAGACCCAGTACTTC
d_call: NA; clone_size: NA; v_call: TRBV4-1; j_call: TRBJ1-1; cdr3_aa: CASSQAQGMITEAFF; cdr3_nt: TGCGCCAGCAGCCAAGCACAGGGTATGATCACTGAAGCTTTCTTT
d_call: TRBD2; clone_size: NA; v_call: TRBV7-9; j_call: TRBJ2-5; cdr3_aa: CASSVTGLAGQETQYF; cdr3_nt: TGTGCCAGCAGCGTCACAGGACTAGCAGGCCAAGAGACCCAGTACTTC
d_call: TRBD1; clone_size: NA; v_call: TRBV6-1; j_call: TRBJ2-5; cdr3_aa: CASSRLGQGGETQYF; cdr3_nt: TGTGCCAGCAGCCGCCTGGGACAGGGTGGGGAGACCCAGTACTTC
d_call: TRBD1; clone_size: few; v_call: TRBV7-9; j_call: TRBJ2-7; cdr3_aa: CASSSGTGAFYSGVEQYF; cdr3_nt: TGTGCCAGCAGCTCCGGGACAGGGGCCTTTTACTCTGGTGTGGAGCAGTACTTC
d_call: TRBD2; clone_size: NA; v_call: TRBV9; j_call: TRBJ2-5; cdr3_aa: CASSLKASGGYQETQYF; cdr3_nt: TGTGCCAGCAGCTTGAAGGCTAGCGGGGGGTACCAAGAGACCCAGTACTTC
d_call: TRBD1; clone_size: once; v_call: TRBV29-1; j_call: TRBJ2-2; cdr3_aa: CSVIRGRGTGELFF; cdr3_nt: TGCAGCGTAATCAGGGGGCGTGGGACCGGGGAGCTGTTTTTT